This is a list of T cell receptor beta chains from one sample in a study of radiation and T cells in renal cell carcinoma. Method: immunoSEQ multiplex PCR; TCRdb's copy keeps in-frame clones and lacks some. The data show 120,000 or so clones, approximately 85% seen once. Sequenced material: blood, taken from a patient whose treatment included radiotherapy and nephrectomy. These TCRs come from a man aged 45 to 65 with renal cell carcinoma. The CDR3 runs from the conserved cysteine through the conserved F or W. The D gene is left open where the match is weak. Only some rows state a clone size, as once, few, many or a class for expanded clones.

NA	TRBJ2-7	TRBV2	NA	CASSAGISYEQYF	TGTGCCAGCAGTGCGGGGATAAGCTACGAGCAGTACTTC
NA	TRBJ2-5	TRBV7-2	NA	CASSFPVQETQYF	TGTGCCAGCAGCTTCCCTGTCCAAGAGACCCAGTACTTC
TRBD2	TRBJ2-3	TRBV9	NA	CASSVGRTSRADTQYF	TGTGCCAGCAGCGTAGGAAGGACTAGTCGCGCAGATACGCAGTATTTT
NA	TRBJ2-7	TRBV4-1	NA	CASSQEPGNAYEQYF	TGCGCCAGCAGCCAGGAGCCCGGGAACGCCTACGAGCAGTACTTC
NA	TRBJ2-3	TRBV30	NA	CAWSVTELSTDTQYF	TGTGCCTGGAGTGTGACAGAACTCAGCACAGATACGCAGTATTTT
NA	TRBJ1-1	TRBV5-1	NA	CASSVGTVAEAFF	TGCGCCAGCAGTGTAGGGACGGTTGCTGAAGCTTTCTTT
TRBD2	TRBJ2-1	TRBV7-3	NA	CASSSRLLAGALPISYNEQFF	TGTGCCAGCAGCTCGCGCTTACTAGCGGGGGCCTTGCCCATCTCCTACAATGAGCAGTTCTTC
NA	TRBJ2-5	TRBV6-6	NA	CASSFDTLQETQYF	TGTGCCAGCAGTTTCGACACGCTTCAAGAGACCCAGTACTTC
NA	TRBJ1-5	TRBV18	NA	CASSPSSIQPQHF	TGTGCCAGCTCACCTTCTAGTATACAGCCCCAGCATTTT
NA	TRBJ1-1	TRBV14	NA	CASSQRTGTYDTEAFF	TGTGCCAGCAGCCAACGAACCGGGACTTATGACACTGAAGCTTTCTTT
TRBD2	TRBJ2-1	TRBV14	NA	CASSQGLTSVVGEQFF	TGTGCCAGCAGCCAAGGGCTGACTAGCGTTGTGGGTGAGCAGTTCTTC
NA	TRBJ1-1	TRBV5-1	NA	CASSFGQQSAEAFF	TGCGCCAGCAGCTTTGGTCAACAATCGGCTGAAGCTTTCTTT
NA	TRBJ1-2	TRBV7-9	many	CASSPRTRDGYTF	TGTGCCAGCAGCCCCCGGACTCGGGATGGCTACACCTTC
TRBD1	TRBJ1-2	TRBV30	NA	CAWSGDRRGYTF	TGTGCCTGGAGTGGGGACAGACGCGGCTACACCTTC
TRBD1	TRBJ2-1	TRBV25-1	NA	CASSETDRVFNEQFF	TGTGCCAGCAGTGAAACTGACAGGGTATTCAATGAGCAGTTCTTC
NA	TRBJ2-3	TRBV4-3	NA	CASSQDQTISTDTQYF	TGCGCCAGCAGCCAAGATCAAACAATTAGCACAGATACGCAGTATTTT
NA	TRBJ1-2	TRBV6-4	NA	CASSDSGSVTAGYTF	TGTGCCAGCAGTGACTCTGGCTCCGTTACTGCTGGCTACACCTTC
TRBD1	TRBJ2-7	TRBV5-1	NA	CASSEGQGILQYF	TGCGCCAGCAGCGAAGGACAGGGTATCTTGCAGTACTTC
NA	TRBJ2-2	TRBV6-5	few	CASSRLQLTGELFF	TGTGCCAGCAGCCGCCTCCAACTTACCGGGGAGCTGTTTTTT
TRBD1	TRBJ1-4	TRBV6-5	NA	CASSYPGQKNEKLFF	TGTGCCAGCAGTTACCCGGGACAGAAAAATGAAAAACTGTTTTTT
TRBD1	TRBJ2-2	TRBV19	NA	CATAGTGGLFF	TGTGCCACCGCCGGGACAGGGGGCCTGTTTTTT
NA	TRBJ2-7	TRBV5-1	NA	CASRNVRPPYEQYF	TGCGCCAGCAGGAATGTACGTCCCCCCTACGAGCAGTACTTC
NA	TRBJ2-3	TRBV28	NA	CASSYGLFTDTQYF	TGTGCCAGCAGTTATGGCTTATTCACAGATACGCAGTATTTT
NA	TRBJ2-7	TRBV2	NA	CASSDDRETYEQYF	TGTGCCAGCAGTGATGATCGGGAAACCTACGAGCAGTACTTC
NA	TRBJ1-1	TRBV5-1	NA	CASSGAEGGTEAFF	TGCGCCAGCAGCGGGGCGGAGGGTGGAACTGAAGCTTTCTTT
TRBD2	TRBJ2-1	TRBV6-1	NA	CASRPGGGNEQFF	TGTGCCAGCAGGCCCGGCGGGGGCAATGAGCAGTTCTTC
NA	TRBJ2-1	TRBV10-3	NA	CAISERTEQFF	TGTGCCATCAGTGAGCGGACAGAGCAGTTCTTC
NA	TRBJ2-2	TRBV2	few	CASSWGAGTGELFF	TGTGCCAGCAGTTGGGGCGCGGGGACCGGGGAGCTGTTTTTT
NA	TRBJ2-3	TRBV5-4	NA	CASSLRSSGFTDTQYF	TGTGCCAGCAGCTTGAGGTCCAGCGGGTTCACAGATACGCAGTATTTT
NA	TRBJ2-7	TRBV7-2	NA	CASSLGSGFSYEQYF	TGTGCCAGCAGCTTGGGCAGCGGATTCTCCTACGAGCAGTACTTC
NA	TRBJ2-3	TRBV5-1	NA	CASSFSSTDTQYF	TGCGCCAGCAGCTTCTCAAGCACAGATACGCAGTATTTT
NA	TRBJ2-5	TRBV7-6	NA	CASSSQAQETQYF	TGTGCCAGCAGTTCACAGGCCCAAGAGACCCAGTACTTC
TRBD2	TRBJ2-1	TRBV18	NA	CASSPGRGNEQFF	TGTGCCAGCTCACCGGGGCGGGGGAATGAGCAGTTCTTC
TRBD1	TRBJ2-7	TRBV18	NA	CASSLNRGYYEQYF	TGTGCCAGCTCCCTCAACAGGGGATACTACGAGCAGTACTTC
TRBD1	TRBJ2-1	TRBV2	NA	CASSGDRDGEQFF	TGTGCCAGCAGTGGCGACAGGGACGGTGAGCAGTTCTTC
NA	TRBJ1-2	TRBV5-1	NA	CASSDSNYGYTF	TGCGCCAGCAGCGACAGCAACTATGGCTACACCTTC
NA	TRBJ2-1	TRBV6-1	NA	CASSALATTYNEQFF	TGTGCCAGCAGTGCTCTAGCGACTACCTACAATGAGCAGTTCTTC
TRBD2	TRBJ2-3	TRBV7-3	NA	CASSSHSGSADTQYF	TGTGCCAGCAGCTCCCATAGCGGGAGTGCAGATACGCAGTATTTT
NA	TRBJ2-7	TRBV28	NA	CASSFPRDPYEQYF	TGTGCCAGCAGTTTTCCCAGGGACCCCTACGAGCAGTACTTC